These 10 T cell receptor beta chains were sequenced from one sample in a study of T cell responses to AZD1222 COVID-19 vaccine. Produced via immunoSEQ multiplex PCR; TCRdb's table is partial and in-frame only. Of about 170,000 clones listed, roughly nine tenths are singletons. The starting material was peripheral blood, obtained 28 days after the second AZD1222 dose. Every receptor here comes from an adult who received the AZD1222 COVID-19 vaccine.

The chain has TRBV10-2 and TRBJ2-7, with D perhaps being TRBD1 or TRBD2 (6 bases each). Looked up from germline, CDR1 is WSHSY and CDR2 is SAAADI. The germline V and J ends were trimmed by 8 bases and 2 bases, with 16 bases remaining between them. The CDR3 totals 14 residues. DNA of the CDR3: TGCGCCAGCGGCCTTGGGGGGCGCGCCTACGAGCAGTACTTC. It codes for CASGLGGRAYEQYF.

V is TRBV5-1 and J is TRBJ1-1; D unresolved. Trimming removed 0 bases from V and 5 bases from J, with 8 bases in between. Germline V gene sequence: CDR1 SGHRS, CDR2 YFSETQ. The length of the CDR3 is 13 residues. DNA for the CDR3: TGCGCCAGCAGCTTGGGGCAGGCGACTGAAGCTTTCTTT. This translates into CASSLGQATEAFF. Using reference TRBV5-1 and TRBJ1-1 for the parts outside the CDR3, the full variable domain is KAGVTQTPRYLIKTRGQQVTLSCSPISGHRSVSWYQQTPGQGLQFLFEYFSETQRNKGNFPGRFSGRQFSNSRSEMNVSTLELGDSALYLCASSLGQATEAFFGQGTRLTVV.

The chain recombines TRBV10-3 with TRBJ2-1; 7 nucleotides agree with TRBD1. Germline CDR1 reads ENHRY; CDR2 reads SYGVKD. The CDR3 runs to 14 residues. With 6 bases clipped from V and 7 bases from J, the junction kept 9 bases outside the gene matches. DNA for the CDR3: TGTGCCATCAGGGGGGACAGACCAGGTAATGAGCAGTTCTTC. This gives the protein CAIRGDRPGNEQFF.

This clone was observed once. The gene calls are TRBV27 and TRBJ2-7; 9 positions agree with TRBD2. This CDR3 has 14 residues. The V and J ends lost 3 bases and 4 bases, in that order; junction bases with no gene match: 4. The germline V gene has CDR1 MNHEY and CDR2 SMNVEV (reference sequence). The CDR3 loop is CASSFSGGGYEQYF. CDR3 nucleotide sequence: TGTGCCAGCAGTTTTAGCGGGGGAGGGTACGAGCAGTACTTC.

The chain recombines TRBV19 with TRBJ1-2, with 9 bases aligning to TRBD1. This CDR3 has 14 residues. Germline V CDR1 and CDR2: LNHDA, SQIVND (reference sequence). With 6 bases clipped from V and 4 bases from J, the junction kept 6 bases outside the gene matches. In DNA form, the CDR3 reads TGTGCCAGTAGGTCGGGACAGGGTGCCTATGGCTACACCTTC. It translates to CASRSGQGAYGYTF. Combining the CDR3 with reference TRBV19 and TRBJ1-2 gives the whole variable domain DGGITQSPKYLFRKEGQNVTLSCEQNLNHDAMYWYRQDPGQGLRLIYYSQIVNDFQKGDIAEGYSVSREKKESFPLTVTSAQKNPTAFYLCASRSGQGAYGYTFGSGTRLTVV.

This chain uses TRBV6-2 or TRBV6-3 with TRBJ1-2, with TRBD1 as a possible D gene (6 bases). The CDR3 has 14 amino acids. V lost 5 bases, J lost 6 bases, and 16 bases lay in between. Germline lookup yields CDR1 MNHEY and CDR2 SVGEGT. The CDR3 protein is CASSNTGRGHGYTF. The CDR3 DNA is TGTGCCAGCAGTAATACAGGGCGTGGGCATGGCTACACCTTC.

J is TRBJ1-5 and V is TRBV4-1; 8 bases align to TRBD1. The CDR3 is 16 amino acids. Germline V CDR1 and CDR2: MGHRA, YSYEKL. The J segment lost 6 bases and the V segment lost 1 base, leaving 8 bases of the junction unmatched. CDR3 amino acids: CASSQAARGPGQPQHF. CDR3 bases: TGCGCCAGCAGCCAAGCTGCCAGGGGGCCGGGTCAGCCCCAGCATTTT.

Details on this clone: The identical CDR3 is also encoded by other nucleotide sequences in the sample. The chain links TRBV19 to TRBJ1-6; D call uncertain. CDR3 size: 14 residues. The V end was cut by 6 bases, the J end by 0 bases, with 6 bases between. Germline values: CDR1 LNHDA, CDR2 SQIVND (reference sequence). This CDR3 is CASSESSYNSPLHF. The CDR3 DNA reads TGTGCCAGTAGCGAGAGCTCCTATAATTCACCCCTCCACTTT.

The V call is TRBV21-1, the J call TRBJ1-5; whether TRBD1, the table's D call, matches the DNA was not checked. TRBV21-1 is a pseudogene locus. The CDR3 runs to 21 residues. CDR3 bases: TGTGCCAGCAGCAAATCCCTAAACGGGAGGACAGGGGTTAAGGGCAATCAGCCCCAGCATTTT. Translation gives CASSKSLNGRTGVKGNQPQHF.

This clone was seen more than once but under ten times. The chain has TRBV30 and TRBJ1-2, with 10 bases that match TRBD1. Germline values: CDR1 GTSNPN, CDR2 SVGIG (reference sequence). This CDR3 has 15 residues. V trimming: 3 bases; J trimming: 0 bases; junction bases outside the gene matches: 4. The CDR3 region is CAWRGQGIANYGYTF. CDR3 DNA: TGTGCCTGGAGGGGACAGGGGATAGCTAACTATGGCTACACCTTC.